This TCR beta chain originates from a study of patients with pleural tuberculosis. The CDR3 is 15 amino acids. Germline lookup yields CDR1 SQVTM and CDR2 ANQGSEA. V was clipped by 3 bases and J by 3 bases, with 15 bases between them. A single record per CDR3 protein comes from TCRdb applying MiXCR to the reads. The sample has under 65,000 distinct CDR3 sequences, about 7.3% seen once. The chain couples TRBV29-1 to TRBJ2-1; D gene uncertain. This sequence was found in a human donor with pleural tuberculosis. The CDR3 loop is CSVDRAGQDYNEQFF. The CDR3 DNA reads as TGCAGCGTTGATCGGGCCGGGCAGGACTACAATGAGCAGTTCTTC.